This TCR beta chain was recovered during a study of T cell repertoires in ileal Crohn's disease. With respect to this clone: What it binds is not known. Compared with germline, one end of the junction differs, possibly owing to a read error.

TCRB immunosequencing input was approximately 450 nanograms of biopsy DNA per sample. TCRdb's table, derived via immunoSEQ multiplex PCR, lists solely in-frame clones and lacks some. Here the sample spans 5,000 or so clones, around 80% being singletons. Study-wide points: Active smokers at surgery had more clonal expansions than non-smokers.

The CDR3 is 15 amino acids. Looked up from germline, CDR1 is MNHEY and CDR2 is SVGAGI. The sequenced sample was ileal tissue. The chain is built from TRBV6-5 and TRBJ2-7; TRBD1 agrees at 7 bases. This receptor was identified in an adult with Crohn's disease. The CDR3 loop reads CVSSYSTRDRTEQYF. The CDR3 bases are TGTGTCAGCAGTTACTCGACGAGGGACAGAACCGAGCAGTACTTC.